A single sample is the source of the 20 T cell receptor beta chains below, sequenced in a study of cytomegalovirus exposure and HLA in healthy donors. Sequencing was performed with immunoSEQ multiplex PCR; in TCRdb, only in-frame clones are kept and a portion is missing. The sample lists about 86,000 clones, 90% to 95% seen once, with roughly 0.74% in the top ten. The sequenced sample was PBMCs. Receptor source: a man between 18 and 29 years old in good health and CMV-seronegative.

This clone was found once. The chain is built from TRBV5-8 and TRBJ1-2; D not certain. Trimming removed 4 bases from V and 5 bases from J, with 12 bases in between. Looked up from germline, CDR1 is SGHTS and CDR2 is YDEGEE. The CDR3 consists of 13 residues. The CDR3 bases are TGTGCCAGCAGCGGCTCGCTCCGATATGGCTACACCTTC. Translating it yields CASSGSLRYGYTF.

This clone has a single count. The V and J genes are TRBV28 and TRBJ2-3, with D unclear. The CDR3 covers 12 residues. V lost 5 bases and J 3 bases, leaving 6 bases between the germline ends. Looked up from germline, CDR1 is MDHEN and CDR2 is SYDVKM. CDR3 DNA sequence: TGTGCCAGCAGTCCCTCGACAGATACGCAGTATTTT. Translating it yields CASSPSTDTQYF.

In this sample, this clone turned up a few times. The sample has other DNA sequences that encode this CDR3 too. The J gene is TRBJ2-7, the V gene TRBV11-2; 7 bases align to TRBD1. The length of the CDR3 is 14 residues. Germline V CDR1 and CDR2: SGHAT, FQNNGV. The junction had 3 bases not matched to a gene; V was cut back by 4 bases and J by 0 bases. The CDR3 spells CASSSGTASYEQYF. The CDR3 bases are TGTGCCAGCAGCTCCGGGACAGCCTCCTACGAGCAGTACTTC.

This clone occurred a few times. The chain combines TRBV28 with TRBJ2-2; no reliable D call. CDR3 length: 15 residues. Germline values: CDR1 MDHEN, CDR2 SYDVKM. Trimming shortened V by 6 bases and J by 6 bases, and 17 bases separated the two germline ends. The CDR3: CASSPLPMYAGELFF. In DNA, the CDR3 is TGTGCCAGCAGCCCACTCCCCATGTACGCCGGGGAGCTGTTTTTT.

The V call is TRBV18, the J call TRBJ2-7; 7 positions agree with TRBD1. The J segment lost 2 bases and the V segment lost 3 bases, leaving 4 bases of the junction unmatched. Per the germline V gene, CDR1 is KGHSH and CDR2 is LQKENI. The CDR3 totals 14 residues. CDR3: CASSPPTGTYEQYF. CDR3 in DNA: TGTGCCAGCTCACCCCCGACAGGGACCTACGAGCAGTACTTC.

The chain carries TRBV9 and TRBJ2-3; perhaps TRBD2 as D (6 bases). Germline V gene sequence: CDR1 SGDLS, CDR2 YYNGEE. V dropped 4 bases and J dropped 5 bases, with 14 bases sitting between them. The CDR3 length is 14 residues. The CDR3 DNA is TGTGCCAGCAGCTCAGGGACGCGGGGAGATACGCAGTATTTT. It codes for CASSSGTRGDTQYF.

The J gene is TRBJ2-7, the V gene TRBV7-6, with D uncertain. Germline V lookup: CDR1 SGHVS, CDR2 FNYEAQ. Trimming removed 8 bases from V and 3 bases from J, with 29 bases in between. The CDR3 extends over 18 amino acids. The CDR3 DNA sequence: TGTGCCAGCGCATTAAGGCAGACTTCGACCGCCTCTTTCTACGAGCAGTACTTC. It translates to CASALRQTSTASFYEQYF.

The chain links TRBV6-5 to TRBJ1-2; no clear D. Germline V gene data show CDR1 as MNHEY and CDR2 as SVGAGI. CDR3 size: 13 residues. The V and J ends lost 6 bases and 8 bases respectively, with 16 bases between them. The CDR3 region has the DNA TGTGCCAGCAGCACCCGTCGGGGATGGGGCTACACCTTC. The encoded protein is CASSTRRGWGYTF.

This sequence joins TRBV4-3 and TRBJ1-2; TRBD1 might be the D (6 bases). Trimming took 0 bases from V and 1 from J, leaving 12 bases between them. CDR3 length: 16 residues. From germline, CDR1 is LGHNA and CDR2 YSLEER. In DNA, the CDR3 is TGCGCCAGCAGCCAAGACACCAGGGGACATAACTATGGCTACACCTTC. Protein sequence: CASSQDTRGHNYGYTF.

J is TRBJ1-2 and V is TRBV11-3, with D tentatively TRBD1 (5 bases). Germline-derived CDR1 and CDR2 are SGHNT and YENEEA. The CDR3 loop spans 13 amino acids. Trimming took 6 bases from V and 5 from J, leaving 13 bases between them. CDR3 nucleotides: TGTGCCAGCAGTCCTGACAGAACTTATGGCTACACCTTC. It yields the protein CASSPDRTYGYTF. Looking up the rest from reference TRBV11-3 and TRBJ1-2 gives the full variable domain: EAGVVQSPRYKIIEKKQPVAFWCNPISGHNTLYWYLQNLGQGPELLIRYENEEAVDDSQLPKDRFSAERLKGVDSTLKIQPAELGDSAVYLCASSPDRTYGYTFGSGTRLTVV.

The gene calls are TRBV19 and TRBJ1-3; D is uncertain. This CDR3 contains 17 residues. V lost 0 bases, J lost 4 bases, and 16 bases lay in between. Germline V gene lookup returns CDR1 LNHDA and CDR2 SQIVND (reference sequence). The CDR3 reads CASSIDPRRALGNTIYF. The DNA of the CDR3 is TGTGCCAGTAGTATAGACCCTAGACGCGCCTTGGGAAACACCATATATTTT.

This chain connects TRBV15 to TRBJ2-1; weak D call: TRBD1 (11 bases). The CDR3 is made up of 18 amino acids. Germline values: CDR1 LNHNV, CDR2 YYDKDF (reference sequence). V shed 4 bases and J shed 6 bases, with 25 bases lying between them. CDR3 bases: TGTGCCACCAGCACGGACAGGGGGCGGCTAGCGGGGGTCAATGAGCAGTTCTTC. The encoded protein is CATSTDRGRLAGVNEQFF.

The chain combines TRBV7-6 with TRBJ1-1; 7 nucleotides align to TRBD1. The length of the CDR3 is 14 residues. The V and J ends lost 2 bases and 8 bases, in that order; junction bases with no gene match: 8. The germline V gene encodes CDR1 SGHVS and CDR2 FNYEAQ. The CDR3 DNA is TGTGCCAGCAGCTTACAGGAGGGGGCCGTCGAAGCTTTCTTT. It is translated as CASSLQEGAVEAFF.

This chain uses TRBV7-9 with TRBJ1-5, with D unresolved. The V and J ends lost 1 base and 3 bases respectively, with 10 bases between them. The CDR3 is 15 residues long. In germline, CDR1 is SEHNR, CDR2 FQNEAQ (reference sequence). The CDR3 here is CASSLGEGVNQPQHF. CDR3 sequence (DNA): TGTGCCAGCAGCTTAGGAGAAGGAGTCAATCAGCCCCAGCATTTT. Together with reference TRBV7-9 and TRBJ1-5, the CDR3 gives the full variable domain: DTGVSQNPRHKITKRGQNVTFRCDPISEHNRLYWYRQTLGQGPEFLTYFQNEAQLEKSRLLSDRFSAERPKGSFSTLEIQRTEQGDSAMYLCASSLGEGVNQPQHFGDGTRLSIL.

V usage is TRBV4-3 and J usage is TRBJ2-7; TRBD2 matches 8 bases. CDR3 length: 12 residues. With V trimmed by 8 bases and J by 2 bases, 2 bases remained unmatched. Germline CDR1 and CDR2: LGHNA and YSLEER. CDR3 nucleotide sequence: TGCGCCAGCTCGGGAGGGGCCTACGAGCAGTACTTC. This codes for CASSGGAYEQYF.

The V call is TRBV6-5, the J call TRBJ1-1; D not certain. The CDR3 totals 14 residues. Germline CDR1 MNHEY, CDR2 SVGAGI. V was cut by 2 bases and J by 1 base, with 8 bases left in between. CDR3 in DNA: TGTGCCAGCAGTTACAGGGAGGGGAACACTGAAGCTTTCTTT. This sequence encodes CASSYREGNTEAFF.

The chain uses TRBV10-3 and TRBJ1-2; 8 bases fit TRBD1. CDR3 length: 14 amino acids. The germline V gene encodes CDR1 ENHRY and CDR2 SYGVKD. V shed 7 bases and J 7 bases; nucleotides not matched to a gene: 11. The CDR3 DNA sequence: TGTGCCATCACCGGAGGGACAGGTTTGTCTGGCTACACCTTC. Amino acid sequence: CAITGGTGLSGYTF.

The genes are TRBV5-1 and TRBJ2-7; 11 positions match TRBD1. The CDR3 consists of 15 residues. Unmatched junction bases numbered 3, after V lost 3 bases and J lost 1 base. The germline gives CDR1 SGHRS, CDR2 YFSETQ. The CDR3 is CASSWGQGGSYEQYF. The CDR3 DNA sequence: TGCGCCAGCAGCTGGGGACAGGGGGGATCCTACGAGCAGTACTTC.

This clone was detected only once. The chain has TRBV30 and TRBJ1-1; D not certain. The CDR3 runs 13 residues. Germline CDR1 GTSNPN, CDR2 SVGIG (reference sequence). V was cut by 0 bases and J by 4 bases, with 9 bases left in between. Written as DNA, the CDR3 is TGTGCCTGGAGTGTGTCCGTCGGCACTGAAGCTTTCTTT. Its translation: CAWSVSVGTEAFF.

The chain uses TRBV7-9 and TRBJ2-2; 7 bases are a match to TRBD1. The V segment lost 1 base and the J segment 4 bases; nucleotides outside the gene matches: 3. This CDR3 has 15 amino acids. Germline V gives CDR1 SEHNR, CDR2 FQNEAQ (reference sequence). CDR3 region: CASSLDRGATGELFF. CDR3 DNA sequence: TGTGCCAGCAGCTTAGACAGGGGCGCCACCGGGGAGCTGTTTTTT.